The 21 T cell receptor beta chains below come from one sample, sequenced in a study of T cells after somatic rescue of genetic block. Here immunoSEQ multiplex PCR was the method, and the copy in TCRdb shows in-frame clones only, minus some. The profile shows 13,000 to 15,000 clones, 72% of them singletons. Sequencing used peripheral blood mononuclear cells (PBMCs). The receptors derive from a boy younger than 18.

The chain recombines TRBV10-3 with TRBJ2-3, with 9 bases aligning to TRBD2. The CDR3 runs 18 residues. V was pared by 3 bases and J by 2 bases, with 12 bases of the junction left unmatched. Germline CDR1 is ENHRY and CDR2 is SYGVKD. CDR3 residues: CAISDPAGGPPSTDTQYF. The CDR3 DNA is TGTGCCATCAGTGACCCAGCGGGGGGTCCTCCTTCCACAGATACGCAGTATTTT.

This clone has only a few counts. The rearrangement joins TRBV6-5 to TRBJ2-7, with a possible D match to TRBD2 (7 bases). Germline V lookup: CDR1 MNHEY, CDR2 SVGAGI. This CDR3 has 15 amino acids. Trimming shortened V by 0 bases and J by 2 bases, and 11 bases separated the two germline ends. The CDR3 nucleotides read TGTGCCAGCAGTTACTCAGGGGGGGGCCCCTACGAGCAGTACTTC. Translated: CASSYSGGGPYEQYF.

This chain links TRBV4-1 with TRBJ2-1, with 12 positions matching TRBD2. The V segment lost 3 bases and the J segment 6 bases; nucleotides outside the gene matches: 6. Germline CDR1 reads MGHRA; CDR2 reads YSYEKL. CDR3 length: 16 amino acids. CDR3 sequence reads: CASSQVTSGSFNEQFF. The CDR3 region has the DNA TGCGCCAGCAGCCAGGTGACTAGCGGGAGTTTCAATGAGCAGTTCTTC.

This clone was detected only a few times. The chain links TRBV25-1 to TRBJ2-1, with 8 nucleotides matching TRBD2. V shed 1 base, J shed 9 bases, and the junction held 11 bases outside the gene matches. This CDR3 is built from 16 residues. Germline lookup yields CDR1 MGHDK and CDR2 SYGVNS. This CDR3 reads CASSELERGLLGEQFF. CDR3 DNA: TGTGCCAGCAGTGAATTGGAGCGGGGGTTATTAGGTGAGCAGTTCTTC.

The CDR3 DNA reads as TGTGCCAGCAGCCCAGCCATAGGGCTAGACACCGGGGAGCTGTTTTTT. It codes for CASSPAIGLDTGELFF. The rearrangement uses TRBV5-4 and TRBJ2-2; D ambiguous. With 4 bases removed from V and 3 bases from J, the gap between germline ends came to 16 bases. Germline loops: CDR1 SGHNT, CDR2 YYREEE (reference sequence). CDR3 length: 16 residues.

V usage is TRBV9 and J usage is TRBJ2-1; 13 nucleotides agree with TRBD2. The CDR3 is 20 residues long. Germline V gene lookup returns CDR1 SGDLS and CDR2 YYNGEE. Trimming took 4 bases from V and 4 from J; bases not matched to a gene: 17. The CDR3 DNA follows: TGTGCCAGCAGCTCCCATGGGGGACTAGCGGGAAGCGGGGGGTACAATGAGCAGTTCTTC. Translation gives CASSSHGGLAGSGGYNEQFF.

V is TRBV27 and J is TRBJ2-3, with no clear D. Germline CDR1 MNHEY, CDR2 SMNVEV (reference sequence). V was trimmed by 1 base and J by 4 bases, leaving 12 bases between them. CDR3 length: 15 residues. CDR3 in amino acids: CASSLWGAGPDTQYF. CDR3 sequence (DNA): TGTGCCAGCAGTTTATGGGGTGCTGGCCCAGATACGCAGTATTTT.

Here the CDR3 DNA reads TGTGCCAGCAGTTACTCCAGACTAGCGAGAGGGGTGTTCTTC. Its translation: CASSYSRLARGVFF. The chain recombines TRBV6-6 with TRBJ2-1; 8 nucleotides match TRBD2. The V segment lost 0 bases and the J segment 15 bases; nucleotides outside the gene matches: 10. CDR3 length equals 14 residues. Per the germline V gene, CDR1 is MNHNY and CDR2 is SVGAGI (reference sequence).

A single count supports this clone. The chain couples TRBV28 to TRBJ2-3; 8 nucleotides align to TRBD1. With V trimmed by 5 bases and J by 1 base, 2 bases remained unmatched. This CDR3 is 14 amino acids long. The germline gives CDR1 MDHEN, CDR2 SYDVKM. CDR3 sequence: CASSVQGGTDTQYF. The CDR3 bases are TGTGCCAGCAGTGTACAGGGGGGCACAGATACGCAGTATTTT.

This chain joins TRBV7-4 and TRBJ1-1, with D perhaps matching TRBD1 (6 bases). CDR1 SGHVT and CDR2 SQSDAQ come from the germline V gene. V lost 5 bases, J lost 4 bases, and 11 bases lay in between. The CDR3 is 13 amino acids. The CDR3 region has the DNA TGTGCCAGCAGCCTTACAGGGCCCACTGAAGCTTTCTTT. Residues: CASSLTGPTEAFF. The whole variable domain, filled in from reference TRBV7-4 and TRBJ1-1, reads GAGVSQSPRYKVAKRGRDVALRCDSISGHVTLYWYRQTLGQGSEVLTYSQSDAQRDKSGRPSGRFSAERPERSVSTLKIQRTEQGDSAVYLCASSLTGPTEAFFGQGTRLTVV.

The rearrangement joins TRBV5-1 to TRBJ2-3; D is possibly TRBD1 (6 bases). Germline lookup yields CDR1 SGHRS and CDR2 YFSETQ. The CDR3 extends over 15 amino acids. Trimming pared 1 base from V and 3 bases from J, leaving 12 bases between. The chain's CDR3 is CASSLMGAGTDTQYF. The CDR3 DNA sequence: TGCGCCAGCAGCTTGATGGGGGCTGGGACAGATACGCAGTATTTT.

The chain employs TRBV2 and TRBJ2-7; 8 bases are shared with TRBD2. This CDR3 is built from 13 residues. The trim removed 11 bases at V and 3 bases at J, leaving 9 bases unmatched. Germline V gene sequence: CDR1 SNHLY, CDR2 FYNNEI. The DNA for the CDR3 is TGTGCCGCACGTTCTAGCGGGTACTACGAGCAGTACTTC. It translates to CAARSSGYYEQYF.

The CDR3 bases are TGTGCCAGCAGGCCGGGACAGGGAGGCAATCAGCCCCAGCATTTT. Its translation is CASRPGQGGNQPQHF. The chain couples TRBV6-5 to TRBJ1-5, with TRBD1 identical over 9 bases. There are 15 residues in the CDR3. Germline loops: CDR1 MNHEY, CDR2 SVGAGI. With 6 bases clipped from V and 2 bases from J, the junction kept 5 bases outside the gene matches.

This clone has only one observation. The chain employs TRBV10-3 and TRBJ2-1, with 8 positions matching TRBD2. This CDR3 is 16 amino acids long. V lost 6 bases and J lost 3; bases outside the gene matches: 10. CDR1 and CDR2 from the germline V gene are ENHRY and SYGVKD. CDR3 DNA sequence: TGTGCCATCAGCGGGAGGGGGGCTATTGTCTACAATGAGCAGTTCTTC. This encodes CAISGRGAIVYNEQFF.

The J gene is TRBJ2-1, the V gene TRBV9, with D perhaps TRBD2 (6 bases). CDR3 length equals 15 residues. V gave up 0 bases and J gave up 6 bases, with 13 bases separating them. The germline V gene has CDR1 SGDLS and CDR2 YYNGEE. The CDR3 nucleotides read TGTGCCAGCAGCGTAGTCGGGGGAGAACTCAATGAGCAGTTCTTC. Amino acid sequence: CASSVVGGELNEQFF.

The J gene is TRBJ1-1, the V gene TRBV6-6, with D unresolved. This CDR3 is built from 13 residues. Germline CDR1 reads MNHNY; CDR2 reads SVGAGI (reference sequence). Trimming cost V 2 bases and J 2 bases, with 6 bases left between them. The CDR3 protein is CASSYGKNTEAFF. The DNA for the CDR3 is TGTGCCAGCAGTTACGGTAAAAACACTGAAGCTTTCTTT.

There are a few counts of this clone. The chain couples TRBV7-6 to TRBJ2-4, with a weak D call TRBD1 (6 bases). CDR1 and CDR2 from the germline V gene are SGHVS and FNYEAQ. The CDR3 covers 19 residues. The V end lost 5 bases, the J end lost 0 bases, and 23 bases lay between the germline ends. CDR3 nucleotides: TGTGCCAGCAGCCTACAGGGTTGGGGGACCTCCTTAGCCAAAAACATTCAGTACTTC. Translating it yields CASSLQGWGTSLAKNIQYF.

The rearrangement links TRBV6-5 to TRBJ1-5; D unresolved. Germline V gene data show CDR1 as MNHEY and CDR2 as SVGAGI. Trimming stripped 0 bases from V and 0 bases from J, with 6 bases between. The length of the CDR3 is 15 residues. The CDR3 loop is CASSYSRYSNQPQHF. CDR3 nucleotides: TGTGCCAGCAGTTACTCGAGGTATAGCAATCAGCCCCAGCATTTT.

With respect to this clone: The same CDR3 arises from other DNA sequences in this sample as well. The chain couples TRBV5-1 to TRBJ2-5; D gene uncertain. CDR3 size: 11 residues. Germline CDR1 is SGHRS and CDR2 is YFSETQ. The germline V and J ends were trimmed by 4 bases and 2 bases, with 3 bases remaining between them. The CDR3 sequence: CASSLQETQYF. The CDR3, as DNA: TGCGCCAGCAGCCTGCAAGAGACCCAGTACTTC. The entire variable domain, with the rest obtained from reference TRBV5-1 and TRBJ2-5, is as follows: KAGVTQTPRYLIKTRGQQVTLSCSPISGHRSVSWYQQTPGQGLQFLFEYFSETQRNKGNFPGRFSGRQFSNSRSEMNVSTLELGDSALYLCASSLQETQYFGPGTRLLVL.

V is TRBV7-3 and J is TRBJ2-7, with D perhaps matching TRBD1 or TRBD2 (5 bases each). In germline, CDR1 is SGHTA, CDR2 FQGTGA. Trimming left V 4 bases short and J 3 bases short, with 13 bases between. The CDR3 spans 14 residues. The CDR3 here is CASSSWGRVYEQYF. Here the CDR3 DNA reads TGTGCCAGCAGCTCATGGGGACGGGTCTACGAGCAGTACTTC.

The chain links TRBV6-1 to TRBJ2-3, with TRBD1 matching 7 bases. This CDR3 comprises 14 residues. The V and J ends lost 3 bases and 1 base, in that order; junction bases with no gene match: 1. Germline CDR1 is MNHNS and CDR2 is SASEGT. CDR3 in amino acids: CASSEQGGTDTQYF. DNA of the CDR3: TGTGCCAGCAGTGAGCAGGGGGGCACAGATACGCAGTATTTT.